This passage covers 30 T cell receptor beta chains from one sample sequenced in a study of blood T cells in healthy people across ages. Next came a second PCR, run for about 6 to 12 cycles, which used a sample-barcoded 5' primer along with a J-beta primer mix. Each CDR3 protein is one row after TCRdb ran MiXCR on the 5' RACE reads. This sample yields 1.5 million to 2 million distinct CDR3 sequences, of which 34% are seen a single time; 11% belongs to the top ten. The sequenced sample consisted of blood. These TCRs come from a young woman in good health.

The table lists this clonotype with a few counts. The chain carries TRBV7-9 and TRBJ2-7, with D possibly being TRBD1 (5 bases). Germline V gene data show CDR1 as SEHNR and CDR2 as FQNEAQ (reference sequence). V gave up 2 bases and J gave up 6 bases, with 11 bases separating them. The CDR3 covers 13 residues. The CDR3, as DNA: TGTGCCAGCAGCTTATTTAATCAGGGCGAGCAGTACTTC. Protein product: CASSLFNQGEQYF.

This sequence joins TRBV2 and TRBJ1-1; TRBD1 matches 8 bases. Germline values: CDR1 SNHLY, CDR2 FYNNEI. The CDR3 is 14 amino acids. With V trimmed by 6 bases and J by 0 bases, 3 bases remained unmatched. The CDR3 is CASRDRALNTEAFF. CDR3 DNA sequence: TGTGCCAGCAGGGACAGGGCCCTGAACACTGAAGCTTTCTTT.

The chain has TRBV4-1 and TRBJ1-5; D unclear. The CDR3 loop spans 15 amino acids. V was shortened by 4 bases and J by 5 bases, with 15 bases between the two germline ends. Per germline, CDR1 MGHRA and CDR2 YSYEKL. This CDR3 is CASSPDMTIDQPQHF. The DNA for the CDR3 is TGCGCCAGCAGCCCAGATATGACCATAGATCAGCCCCAGCATTTT.

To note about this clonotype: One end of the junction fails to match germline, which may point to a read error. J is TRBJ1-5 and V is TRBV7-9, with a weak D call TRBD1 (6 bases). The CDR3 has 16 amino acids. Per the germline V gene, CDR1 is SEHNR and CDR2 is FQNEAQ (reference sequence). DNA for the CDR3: TGTGCCGGCAGCCTCGAGGGGGGAATGAGCAATCAGCCCCAGCATTTT. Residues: CAGSLEGGMSNQPQHF.

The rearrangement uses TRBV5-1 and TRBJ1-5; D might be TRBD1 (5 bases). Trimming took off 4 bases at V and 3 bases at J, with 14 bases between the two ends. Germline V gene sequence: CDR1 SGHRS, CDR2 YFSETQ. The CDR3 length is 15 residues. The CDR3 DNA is TGCGCCAGCAGCGCGGGGACGAGCATCAATCAGCCCCAGCATTTT. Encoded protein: CASSAGTSINQPQHF.

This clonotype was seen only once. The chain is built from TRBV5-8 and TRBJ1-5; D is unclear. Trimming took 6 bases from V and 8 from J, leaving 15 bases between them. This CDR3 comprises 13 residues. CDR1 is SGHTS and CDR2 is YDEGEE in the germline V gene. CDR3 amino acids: CASTSHWSKPQHF. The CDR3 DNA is TGTGCCAGCACCTCTCACTGGAGCAAGCCCCAGCATTTT. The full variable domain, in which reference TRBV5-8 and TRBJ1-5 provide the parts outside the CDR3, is EAGVTQSPTHLIKTRGQQATLRCSPISGHTSVYWYQQALGLGLQFLLWYDEGEERNRGNFPPRFSGRQFPNYSSELNVNALELEDSALYLCASTSHWSKPQHFGDGTRLSIL.

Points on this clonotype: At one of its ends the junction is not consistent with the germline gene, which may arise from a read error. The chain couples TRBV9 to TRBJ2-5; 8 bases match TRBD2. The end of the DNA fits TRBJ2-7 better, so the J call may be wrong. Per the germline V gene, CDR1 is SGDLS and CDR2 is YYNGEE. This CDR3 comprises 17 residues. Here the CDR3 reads CVSSVEGTRLCLGEQYF. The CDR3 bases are TGTGTCAGCAGCGTAGAAGGGACTAGATTATGTCTGGGCGAGCAGTACTTC.

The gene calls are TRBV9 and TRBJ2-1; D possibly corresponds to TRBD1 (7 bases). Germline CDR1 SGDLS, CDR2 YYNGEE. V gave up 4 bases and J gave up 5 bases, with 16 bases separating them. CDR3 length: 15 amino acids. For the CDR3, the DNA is TGTGCCAGCAGCCCCAGGGGGGACAGCAACAATGAGCAGTTCTTC. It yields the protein CASSPRGDSNNEQFF.

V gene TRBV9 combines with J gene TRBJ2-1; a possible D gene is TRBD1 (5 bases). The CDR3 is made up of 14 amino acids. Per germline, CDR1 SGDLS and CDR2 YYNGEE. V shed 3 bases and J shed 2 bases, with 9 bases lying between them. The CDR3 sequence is CASSATETYNEQFF. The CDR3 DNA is TGTGCCAGCAGCGCGACAGAAACCTACAATGAGCAGTTCTTC.

CDR3 DNA: TGTGCCAGCAGCCCCTCGGGCGGGGGACCACAGTATACGCAGTATTTT. Amino acid sequence: CASSPSGGGPQYTQYF. The chain uses TRBV9 and TRBJ2-3, with 7 bases lining up with TRBD2. Per germline, CDR1 SGDLS and CDR2 YYNGEE. Germline trimming cut 4 bases from V and 7 bases from J; bases unmatched to any gene: 15. The CDR3 is 16 residues long.

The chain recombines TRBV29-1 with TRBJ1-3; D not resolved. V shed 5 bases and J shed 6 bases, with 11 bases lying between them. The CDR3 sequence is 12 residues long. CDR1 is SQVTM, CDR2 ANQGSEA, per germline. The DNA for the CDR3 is TGCAGCGTTAGTCCATACGAAAACACCATATATTTT. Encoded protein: CSVSPYENTIYF.

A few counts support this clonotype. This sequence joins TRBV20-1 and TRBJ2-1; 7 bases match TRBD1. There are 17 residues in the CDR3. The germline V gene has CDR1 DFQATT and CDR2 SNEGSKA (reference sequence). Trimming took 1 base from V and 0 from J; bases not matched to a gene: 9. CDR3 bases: TGCAGTGCTAGAGTCGCCAGGGGGTCGGGCTCCTACAATGAGCAGTTCTTC. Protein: CSARVARGSGSYNEQFF.

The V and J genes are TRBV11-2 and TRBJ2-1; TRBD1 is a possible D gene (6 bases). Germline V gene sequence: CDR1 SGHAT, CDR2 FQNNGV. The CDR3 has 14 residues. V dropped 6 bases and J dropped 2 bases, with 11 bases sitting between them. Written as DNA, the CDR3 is TGTGCCAGCAGACAGGGCTGGGCCTACAATGAGCAGTTCTTC. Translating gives CASRQGWAYNEQFF.

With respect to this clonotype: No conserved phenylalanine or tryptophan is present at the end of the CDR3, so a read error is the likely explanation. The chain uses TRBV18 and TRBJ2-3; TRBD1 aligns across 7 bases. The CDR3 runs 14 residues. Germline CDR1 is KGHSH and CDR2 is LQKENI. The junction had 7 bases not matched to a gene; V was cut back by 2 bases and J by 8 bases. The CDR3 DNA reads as TGTGCCAGCTCACCAGGGACAGTAGTTGCTACGCAGTATTTG. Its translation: CASSPGTVVATQYL.

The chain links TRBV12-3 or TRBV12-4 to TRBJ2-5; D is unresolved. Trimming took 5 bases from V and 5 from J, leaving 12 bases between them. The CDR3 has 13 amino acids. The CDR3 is CASSRVSRETQYF. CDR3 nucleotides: TGTGCCAGCAGTCGTGTCTCCAGGGAGACCCAGTACTTC.

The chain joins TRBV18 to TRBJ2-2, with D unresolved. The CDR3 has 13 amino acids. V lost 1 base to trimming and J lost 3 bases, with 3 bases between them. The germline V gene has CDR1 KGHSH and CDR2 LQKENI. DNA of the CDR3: TGTGCCAGCTCACCACGGGACACCGGGGAGCTGTTTTTT. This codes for CASSPRDTGELFF.

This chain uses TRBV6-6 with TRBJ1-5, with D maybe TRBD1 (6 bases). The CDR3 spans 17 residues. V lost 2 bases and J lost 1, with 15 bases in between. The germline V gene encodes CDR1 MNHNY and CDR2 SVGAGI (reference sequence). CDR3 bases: TGTGCCAGCAGTTACAGAGCAGGCGGGACAAGCAATCAGCCCCAGCATTTT. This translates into CASSYRAGGTSNQPQHF.

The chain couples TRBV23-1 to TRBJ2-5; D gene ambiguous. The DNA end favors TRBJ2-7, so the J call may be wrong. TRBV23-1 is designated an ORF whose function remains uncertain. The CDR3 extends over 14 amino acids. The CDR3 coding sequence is TGCGCCAGCAGTCACTATGCCAGTTTCTACGAGCAGTACTTC. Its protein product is CASSHYASFYEQYF.

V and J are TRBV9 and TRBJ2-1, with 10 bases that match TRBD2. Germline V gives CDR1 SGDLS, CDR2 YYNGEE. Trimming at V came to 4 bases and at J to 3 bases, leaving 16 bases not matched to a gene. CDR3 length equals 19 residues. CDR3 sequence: CASSSPLLAGGQNYNEQFF. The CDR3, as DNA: TGTGCCAGCAGCTCCCCCCTCTTAGCGGGGGGCCAAAACTACAATGAGCAGTTCTTC. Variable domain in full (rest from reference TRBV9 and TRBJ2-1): DSGVTQTPKHLITATGQRVTLRCSPRSGDLSVYWYQQSLDQGLQFLIQYYNGEERAKGNILERFSAQQFPDLHSELNLSSLELGDSALYFCASSSPLLAGGQNYNEQFFGPGTRLTVL.

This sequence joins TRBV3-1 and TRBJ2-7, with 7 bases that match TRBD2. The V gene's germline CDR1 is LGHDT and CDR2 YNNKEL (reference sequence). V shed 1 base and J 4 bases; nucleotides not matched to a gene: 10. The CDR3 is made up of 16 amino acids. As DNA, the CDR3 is TGTGCCAGCAGCCAAGGTTTTATGCGAGCGGGGTACGAGCAGTACTTC. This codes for CASSQGFMRAGYEQYF.

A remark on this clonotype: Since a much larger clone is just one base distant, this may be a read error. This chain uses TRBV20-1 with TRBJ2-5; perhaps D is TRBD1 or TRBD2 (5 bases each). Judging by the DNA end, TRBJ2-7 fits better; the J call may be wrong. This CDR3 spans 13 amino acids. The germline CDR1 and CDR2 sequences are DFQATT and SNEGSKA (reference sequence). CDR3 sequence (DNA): TGCAGTGCTAGTTTACCAGGGACCTGCGAGCAGTACTTC. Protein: CSASLPGTCEQYF.

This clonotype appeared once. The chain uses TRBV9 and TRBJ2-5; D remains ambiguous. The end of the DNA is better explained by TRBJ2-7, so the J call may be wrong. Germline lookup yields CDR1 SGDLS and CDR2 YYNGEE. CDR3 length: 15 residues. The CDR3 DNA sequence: TGTGCCAGCAGCGTAGTCCCCGGGCCTATCAACGAGCAGTACTTC. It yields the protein CASSVVPGPINEQYF.

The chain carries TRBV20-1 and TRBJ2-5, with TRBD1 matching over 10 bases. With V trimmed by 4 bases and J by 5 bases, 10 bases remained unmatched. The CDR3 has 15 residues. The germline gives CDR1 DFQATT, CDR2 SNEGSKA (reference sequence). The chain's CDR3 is CSAKKGTGVGETQYF. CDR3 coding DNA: TGCAGTGCTAAAAAGGGGACAGGGGTCGGTGAGACCCAGTACTTC.

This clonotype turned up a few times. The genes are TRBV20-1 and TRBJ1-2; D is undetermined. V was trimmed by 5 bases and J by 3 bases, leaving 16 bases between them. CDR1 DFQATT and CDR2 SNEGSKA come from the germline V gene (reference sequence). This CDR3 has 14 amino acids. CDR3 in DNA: TGCAGTGCTGCGACGGCAACGAGCTACTATGGCTACACCTTC. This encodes CSAATATSYYGYTF.

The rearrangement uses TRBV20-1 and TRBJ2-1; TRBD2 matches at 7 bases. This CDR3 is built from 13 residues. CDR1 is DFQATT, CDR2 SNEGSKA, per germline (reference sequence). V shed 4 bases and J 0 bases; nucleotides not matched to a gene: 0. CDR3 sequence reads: CSATSGSYNEQFF. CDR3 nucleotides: TGCAGTGCTACTAGCGGCTCCTACAATGAGCAGTTCTTC.

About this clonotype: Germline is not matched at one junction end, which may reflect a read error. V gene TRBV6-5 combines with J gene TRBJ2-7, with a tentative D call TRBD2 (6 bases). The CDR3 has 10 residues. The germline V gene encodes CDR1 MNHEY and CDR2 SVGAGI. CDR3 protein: CASSHRDWGF. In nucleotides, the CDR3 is TGTGCCAGCAGCCACCGGGACTGGGGATTC.

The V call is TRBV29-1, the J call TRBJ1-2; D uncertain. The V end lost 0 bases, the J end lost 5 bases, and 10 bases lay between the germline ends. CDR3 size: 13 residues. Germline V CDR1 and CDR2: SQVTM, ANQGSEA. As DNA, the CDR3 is TGCAGCGTTGAAGATACGAGTCTTTATGGCTACACCTTC. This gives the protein CSVEDTSLYGYTF.

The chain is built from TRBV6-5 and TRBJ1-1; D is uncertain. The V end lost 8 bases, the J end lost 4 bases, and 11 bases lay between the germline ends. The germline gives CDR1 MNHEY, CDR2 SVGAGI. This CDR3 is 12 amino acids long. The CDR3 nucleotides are TGTGCCAGCTCCCCCAGGCCCACTGAAGCTTTCTTT. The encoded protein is CASSPRPTEAFF.

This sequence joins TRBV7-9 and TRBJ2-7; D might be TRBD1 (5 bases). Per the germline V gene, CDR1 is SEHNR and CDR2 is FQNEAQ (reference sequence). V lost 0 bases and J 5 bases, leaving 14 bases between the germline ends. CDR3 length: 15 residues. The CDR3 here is CASSLAISAGNEQYF. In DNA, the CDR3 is TGTGCCAGCAGCTTAGCGATTTCGGCAGGGAACGAGCAGTACTTC.

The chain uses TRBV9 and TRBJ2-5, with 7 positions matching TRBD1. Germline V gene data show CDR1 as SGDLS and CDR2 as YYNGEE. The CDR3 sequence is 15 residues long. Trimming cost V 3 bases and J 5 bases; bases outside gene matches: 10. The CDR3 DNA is TGTGCCAGCAGCGGGACAGGAAGGTTGGGCGAGACCCAGTACTTC. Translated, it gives CASSGTGRLGETQYF.